The sequence of this T cell receptor (beta chain) was determined in a study of T-cell memory formation after mild COVID-19. CDR3 length equals 13 residues. The J segment lost 5 bases and the V segment lost 4 bases, leaving 4 bases of the junction unmatched. Looked up from germline, CDR1 is SGHNT and CDR2 is YYREEE (reference sequence). General study findings and limits: The CD4+ clones that contracted clustered mainly within CM and EM, and the CD8+ clones concentrated in EMRA. Whether second-wave clones peaking at day 37 were SARS-CoV-2 specific went unconfirmed.

At least ten counts were recorded for this clonotype. Its antigen is undetermined. TCR alpha and TCR beta cDNA libraries carrying sample barcodes and UMIs came from 5'RACE with constant-segment primers. TCRdb re-derived calls from the 5' RACE reads in MiXCR, one entry per CDR3 protein. This table has fewer than 600,000 distinct CDR3 sequences, about a fifth appearing once. The TCR originated in an adult woman who had mild COVID-19 (a few samples of this study predate the infection). Cell type and time point are not known. The sequencing input was PBMCs or a T cell subset sorted from them (not recorded which). This chain uses TRBV5-4 with TRBJ2-3; 7 nucleotides line up with TRBD2. CDR3 in amino acids: CASSLSGGDTQYF. CDR3 in DNA: TGTGCCAGCAGCCTCTCGGGGGGAGATACGCAGTATTTT.